Below are 19 T cell receptor beta chains sequenced from a single sample in a study of T-cell reconstitution after alpha-beta-depleted transplantation in children. Preparation of the TCRbeta library was carried out with unique molecular identifiers. Each CDR3 protein gets one entry after TCRdb re-called the PCR reads with MiXCR. The sample has some 240,000 distinct CDR3 sequences, around 13% seen once. The sample was PBMCs from the stem cell graft donor, taken from the stem cell graft. Receptor source: a human donor who donated a stem cell graft to a child with acute lymphoblastic leukemia.

This clonotype was seen many times. The chain carries TRBV7-9 and TRBJ2-2, with TRBD2 identical over 9 bases. Germline lookup yields CDR1 SEHNR and CDR2 FQNEAQ (reference sequence). The J segment lost 6 bases and the V segment lost 6 bases, leaving 11 bases of the junction unmatched. This CDR3 contains 16 residues. CDR3 in amino acids: CASSPLAGPRPGELFF. The CDR3 DNA is TGTGCCAGCAGTCCCCTAGCGGGGCCACGACCCGGGGAGCTGTTTTTT.

As for this clonotype: A much larger clone lies one base from this, so it may be a read error. V is TRBV6-2 or TRBV6-3 and J is TRBJ2-2; D is unresolved. Germline V gene sequence: CDR1 MNHEY, CDR2 SVGEGT. The CDR3 has 18 amino acids. Trimming left V 5 bases short and J 0 bases short, with 19 bases between. CDR3 amino acids: CASSLRPSGRANTGELFF. The CDR3 region has the DNA TGTGCCAGCAGTCTTCGACCCTCCGGCCGGGCGAACACCGGGGAGCTGTTTTTT.

This clonotype was seen repeatedly, ten times or more. V usage is TRBV3-1 and J usage is TRBJ2-5; D perhaps matches TRBD1 (6 bases). Germline CDR1 is LGHDT and CDR2 is YNNKEL (reference sequence). The CDR3 has 15 amino acids. Trimming pared 2 bases from V and 2 bases from J, leaving 12 bases between. The CDR3 here is CASSQFGTLQETQYF. The CDR3 region has the DNA TGTGCCAGCAGCCAATTCGGGACATTACAAGAGACCCAGTACTTC.

V gene TRBV6-2 or TRBV6-3 combines with J gene TRBJ1-5; D unresolved. Germline loops: CDR1 MNHEY, CDR2 SVGEGT. The CDR3 has 13 amino acids. Trimming removed 11 bases at V and 8 bases at J, with 19 bases between. CDR3 in DNA: TGTGCCGCCGCGGTGACTCGACTTGAGCCCCAGCATTTT. Translating it yields CAAAVTRLEPQHF.

This clonotype was seen repeatedly, ten times or more. The chain carries TRBV20-1 and TRBJ2-7; 7 positions match TRBD2. The V gene's germline CDR1 is DFQATT and CDR2 SNEGSKA (reference sequence). The CDR3 runs to 12 residues. V lost 6 bases to trimming and J lost 2 bases; unmatched junction nucleotides: 4. The DNA for the CDR3 is TGCAGTGCGAGCGGGACCCCCTACGAGCAGTACTTC. Translation gives CSASGTPYEQYF.

This clonotype was seen repeatedly, ten times or more. This chain joins TRBV30 and TRBJ2-1; TRBD2 aligns across 8 bases. Germline lookup yields CDR1 GTSNPN and CDR2 SVGIG (reference sequence). The CDR3 is made up of 14 amino acids. J was trimmed by 4 bases and V by 5 bases; bases with no gene match: 7. This CDR3 reads CAWATTSGYNEQFF. The CDR3 DNA sequence: TGTGCCTGGGCCACTACTAGCGGTTACAATGAGCAGTTCTTC.

Ten or more counts support this clonotype. A junction end diverges from the germline sequence, so it may reflect a read error. The CDR3 DNA sequence: TGTGCTAGCAGCTTAACTAGGAGGTTCCAAGAGACCCAGTACTTC. Its protein is CASSLTRRFQETQYF. This chain uses TRBV7-7 with TRBJ2-5; possibly TRBD2 for D (5 bases). Germline V gene lookup returns CDR1 SSHAT and CDR2 FNYEAQ (reference sequence). The CDR3 is 15 amino acids.

This clonotype showed up many times. The J gene is TRBJ1-2, the V gene TRBV7-9; D is unclear. Trimming took off 2 bases at V and 4 bases at J, with 5 bases between the two ends. CDR1 and CDR2 (germline): SEHNR, FQNEAQ (reference sequence). There are 12 residues in the CDR3. The CDR3, as DNA: TGTGCCAGCAGCTTACAAGGCTATGGCTACACCTTC. Translation gives CASSLQGYGYTF.

CDR3 coding DNA: TGTGCCAGCAGCAGAGGGGGGGGCAATGAGCAGTTCTTC. It translates to CASSRGGGNEQFF. The chain combines TRBV6-1 with TRBJ2-1; a possible D gene is TRBD2 (7 bases). CDR1 MNHNS and CDR2 SASEGT come from the germline V gene. This CDR3 has 13 amino acids. V dropped 6 bases and J dropped 6 bases, with 12 bases sitting between them.

The rearrangement uses TRBV11-2 and TRBJ2-5; D gene ambiguous. The V and J ends lost 0 bases and 3 bases respectively, with 11 bases between them. Germline CDR1 reads SGHAT; CDR2 reads FQNNGV. There are 15 residues in the CDR3. In DNA form, the CDR3 reads TGTGCCAGCAGCTTAGACAACCTATCAAAAGAGACCCAGTACTTC. Amino acid sequence: CASSLDNLSKETQYF.

This clonotype occurred many times. The chain uses TRBV28 and TRBJ2-7, with D hard to call. The CDR3 consists of 13 residues. V lost 6 bases and J 6 bases, leaving 15 bases between the germline ends. CDR1 is MDHEN, CDR2 SYDVKM, per germline. CDR3 nucleotides: TGTGCCAGCAGCAAAACGGCAGGTGGCGAGCAGTACTTC. Protein sequence: CASSKTAGGEQYF.

This clonotype was counted many times. This chain connects TRBV5-1 to TRBJ1-2; D is unresolved. V was shortened by 2 bases and J by 7 bases, with 9 bases between the two germline ends. The CDR3 has 12 residues. Germline CDR1 is SGHRS and CDR2 is YFSETQ. The CDR3 sequence is CASSFTEGGYTF. The CDR3 region has the DNA TGCGCCAGCAGCTTTACGGAGGGTGGCTACACCTTC.

This clonotype was observed a handful of times. The chain couples TRBV2 to TRBJ2-7; 9 nucleotides match TRBD1. CDR1 and CDR2 (germline): SNHLY, FYNNEI. Unmatched junction bases numbered 6, after V lost 7 bases and J lost 2 bases. This CDR3 spans 14 amino acids. CDR3 residues: CASNPTGGTYEQYF. The CDR3 DNA follows: TGTGCCAGCAACCCGACAGGGGGAACCTACGAGCAGTACTTC.

Ten or more counts support this clonotype. DNA for the CDR3: TGTGCCAGCAGCCAAGATAGGACAGGGGGGCTCCGCGGCTACACCTTC. It encodes CASSQDRTGGLRGYTF. The chain employs TRBV4-2 and TRBJ1-2; TRBD1 agrees at 10 bases. Germline trimming cut 0 bases from V and 8 bases from J; bases unmatched to any gene: 9. The V gene's germline CDR1 is LGHNA and CDR2 YNFKEQ. The CDR3 has 16 residues.

Many counts were recorded for this clonotype. The chain couples TRBV4-3 to TRBJ2-1, with 10 bases that match TRBD1. Looked up from germline, CDR1 is LGHNA and CDR2 is YSLEER. The CDR3 sequence is 16 residues long. J gave up 2 bases and V 5 bases, and 6 bases lay outside the gene matches. CDR3 coding DNA: TGCGCCAGCAGCACATTGACAGGGGGCACCTACAATGAGCAGTTCTTC. As protein: CASSTLTGGTYNEQFF.

This clonotype was detected ten times or more. The gene calls are TRBV28 and TRBJ2-2; D unresolved. The CDR3 spans 15 residues. V shed 1 base and J shed 4 bases, with 10 bases lying between them. From germline, CDR1 is MDHEN and CDR2 SYDVKM. The CDR3 nucleotides read TGTGCCAGCAGTTTATACAGTTGGGGCACCGGGGAGCTGTTTTTT. Its translation is CASSLYSWGTGELFF.

V gene TRBV20-1 combines with J gene TRBJ2-5, with a possible D match to TRBD2 (5 bases). The V end lost 3 bases, the J end lost 3 bases, and 14 bases lay between the germline ends. The germline gives CDR1 DFQATT, CDR2 SNEGSKA (reference sequence). The CDR3 contains 14 residues. CDR3 protein: CSASMSSREETQYF. CDR3 bases: TGCAGTGCTAGTATGTCTAGCAGAGAAGAGACCCAGTACTTC.

This clonotype was observed at least ten times. The genes are TRBV5-1 and TRBJ1-2, with TRBD1 matching 8 bases. The CDR3 totals 14 residues. J was trimmed by 6 bases and V by 4 bases; bases with no gene match: 8. Germline CDR1 reads SGHRS; CDR2 reads YFSETQ. CDR3 sequence (DNA): TGCGCCAGCAGCCCGGACAGGGTCATTGATGGCTACACCTTC. Residues: CASSPDRVIDGYTF.

There are many counts of this clonotype. V usage is TRBV4-3 and J usage is TRBJ2-7; 9 nucleotides agree with TRBD2. This CDR3 has 13 residues. Germline lookup yields CDR1 LGHNA and CDR2 YSLEER. V lost 4 bases, J lost 5 bases, and 3 bases stayed unmatched. The CDR3 here is CASSLAGADEQYF. The CDR3 bases are TGCGCCAGCAGCCTAGCGGGAGCCGACGAGCAGTACTTC.